A selection of T cell receptor beta chains follows, all from one sample in a study of beta chain features in type 1 diabetes. Some clones are missing from TCRdb's copy, which holds only in-frame ones; the method was immunoSEQ multiplex PCR. The table lists fewer than 900,000 clones, 17% of them singletons. The sample taken for sequencing was naive CD4+ T cells from blood. These receptors were obtained from a woman between 18 and 29 years old in good health. CDR3s include the opening cysteine and the closing phenylalanine or tryptophan. D genes are given only for firm matches. The size entry is marked missing in some rows and otherwise reads once, few, many or a size class.

clone_size: few
d_call: TRBD2
v_call: TRBV6-5
j_call: TRBJ2-7
cdr3_aa: CASSRTSGKVEQYF
cdr3_nt: TGTGCCAGCAGCAGGACTAGCGGGAAGGTCGAGCAGTACTTC

clone_size: -
d_call: -
v_call: TRBV10-2
j_call: TRBJ2-5
cdr3_aa: CASSLENGETQYF
cdr3_nt: TGCGCCAGCAGTTTAGAGAACGGGGAGACCCAGTACTTC

clone_size: -
d_call: -
v_call: TRBV18
j_call: TRBJ1-1
cdr3_aa: CASSPQGVNTEAFF
cdr3_nt: TGTGCCAGCTCACCACAGGGGGTGAACACTGAAGCTTTCTTT

clone_size: few
d_call: -
v_call: TRBV28
j_call: TRBJ1-1
cdr3_aa: CASNFARTEAFF
cdr3_nt: TGTGCCAGCAATTTCGCGAGGACTGAAGCTTTCTTT

clone_size: -
d_call: -
v_call: TRBV6-5
j_call: TRBJ2-7
cdr3_aa: CASRTGSYEQYF
cdr3_nt: TGTGCCAGCAGAACAGGGAGCTACGAGCAGTACTTC

clone_size: -
d_call: -
v_call: TRBV7-9
j_call: TRBJ1-4
cdr3_aa: CASSPGSGGEKLFF
cdr3_nt: TGTGCCAGCAGCCCGGGATCCGGCGGTGAAAAACTGTTTTTT

clone_size: -
d_call: TRBD2
v_call: TRBV6-5
j_call: TRBJ2-4
cdr3_aa: CASSSGLAGAKNIQYF
cdr3_nt: TGTGCCAGCAGTTCGGGACTAGCGGGAGCCAAAAACATTCAGTACTTC

clone_size: -
d_call: TRBD2
v_call: TRBV7-9
j_call: TRBJ2-1
cdr3_aa: CASSKIAGGPRDEQFF
cdr3_nt: TGTGCCAGCAGCAAAATAGCGGGAGGGCCCAGGGATGAGCAGTTCTTC

clone_size: -
d_call: -
v_call: TRBV7-6
j_call: TRBJ2-7
cdr3_aa: CASSLASGHSYEQYF
cdr3_nt: TGTGCCAGCAGCTTAGCTTCTGGACACTCCTACGAGCAGTACTTC

clone_size: -
d_call: -
v_call: TRBV18
j_call: TRBJ1-2
cdr3_aa: CASSRAGDTNYGYTF
cdr3_nt: TGTGCCAGCTCTCGGGCCGGGGATACTAACTATGGCTACACCTTC